Presented here are 2 T cell receptor beta chains from one specimen sequenced in a study of molecular identifiers for immune sequencing clone quantification. One entry per CDR3 protein results from TCRdb running MiXCR on the PCR reads. The sample has fewer than 45,000 distinct CDR3 sequences, 15% to 20% seen once. Sequenced material: naive CD8+ T cells from blood, with Jurkat cell RNA spiked in. Subset: FACS-sorted CD8+CD4-CCR7+CD45RA+ naive T cells. These receptors all come from a human donor in good health. Some libraries in this study had Jurkat cell RNA spiked in.

This clonotype showed up many times. The chain combines TRBV6-1 with TRBJ2-7; perhaps TRBD2 as D (6 bases). V lost 6 bases and J lost 3, with 12 bases in between. Germline V CDR1 and CDR2: MNHNS, SASEGT. The CDR3 spans 13 residues. The CDR3 here is CASRPGLYYEQYF. In nucleotides, the CDR3 is TGTGCCAGCAGGCCGGGACTCTACTACGAGCAGTACTTC.

This clonotype has a count of ten or more. CDR3 amino acids: CASSQSTGVDEQYF. CDR3 in DNA: TGCGCCAGCAGTCAATCGACAGGGGTTGACGAGCAGTACTTC. The gene calls are TRBV23-1 and TRBJ2-7; 8 nucleotides align to TRBD1. TRBV23-1 falls under the ORF class, with uncertain function. V lost 0 bases, J lost 5 bases, and 3 bases stayed unmatched. This CDR3 is 14 amino acids long.